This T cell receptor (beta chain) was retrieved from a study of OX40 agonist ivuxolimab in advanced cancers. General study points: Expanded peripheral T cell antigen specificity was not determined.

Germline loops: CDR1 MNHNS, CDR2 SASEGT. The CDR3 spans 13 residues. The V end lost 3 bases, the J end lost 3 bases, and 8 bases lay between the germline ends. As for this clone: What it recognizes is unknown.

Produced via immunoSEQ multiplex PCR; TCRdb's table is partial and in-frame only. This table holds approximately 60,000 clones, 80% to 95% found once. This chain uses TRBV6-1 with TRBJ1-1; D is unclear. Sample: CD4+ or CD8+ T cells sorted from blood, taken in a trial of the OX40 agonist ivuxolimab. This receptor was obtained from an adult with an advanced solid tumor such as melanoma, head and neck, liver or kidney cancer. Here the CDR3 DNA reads TGTGCCAGCAGTGAGCAGTTAGACACTGAAGCTTTCTTT. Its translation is CASSEQLDTEAFF.